What follows describes a single TCR beta chain. TCRdb reprocessed the reads with MiXCR, giving one entry per CDR3 protein. Of about 260,000 distinct CDR3 sequences listed, approximately 14% were seen once; the top ten hold about 8.7%. These data originate in a study of T cell repertoires in cytomegalovirus infection. The CDR3 spans 13 residues. The V gene's germline CDR1 is DFQATT and CDR2 SNEGSKA (reference sequence). Trimming removed 3 bases from V and 1 base from J, with 9 bases in between. The receptor was derived from a human donor in good health (CMV status not recorded). Some clones in this sample may be carry-over from other donors' samples. The rearrangement joins TRBV20-1 to TRBJ1-2, with D uncertain. The sequencing sample was made of PBMCs. The CDR3 sequence is CSARTQLNYGYTF. The CDR3 bases are TGCAGTGCTAGGACCCAGCTTAACTATGGCTACACCTTC.